This T cell receptor (beta chain) emerged from a study of T cell responses to AZD1222 COVID-19 vaccine. Broader study findings: Just a handful of people given AZD1222 tested seropositive at baseline. All repertoire sampling was performed exclusively after the peak T cell response.

On this clone itself: The antigen is unknown.

The table came from immunoSEQ multiplex PCR; TCRdb's copy has only in-frame clones and leaves some out. The data hold 95,000 to 150,000 clones, with about 90% observed a single time. The sample here was peripheral blood, taken on day 0 of AZD1222 vaccination. The TCR sequence derives from an adult in good health.

In DNA, the CDR3 is TGTGCCAGCAGTTATATGGGGTGGGGGGCCGGCAATGAGCAGTTCTTC. It codes for CASSYMGWGAGNEQFF. This chain links TRBV6-2 or TRBV6-3 with TRBJ2-1; the D call may be TRBD1 or TRBD2 (6 bases each). The CDR3 extends over 16 amino acids. Between the trimmed V and J ends, which lost 3 bases and 6 bases, there was a span of 18 bases. Germline-derived CDR1 and CDR2 are MNHEY and SVGEGT.